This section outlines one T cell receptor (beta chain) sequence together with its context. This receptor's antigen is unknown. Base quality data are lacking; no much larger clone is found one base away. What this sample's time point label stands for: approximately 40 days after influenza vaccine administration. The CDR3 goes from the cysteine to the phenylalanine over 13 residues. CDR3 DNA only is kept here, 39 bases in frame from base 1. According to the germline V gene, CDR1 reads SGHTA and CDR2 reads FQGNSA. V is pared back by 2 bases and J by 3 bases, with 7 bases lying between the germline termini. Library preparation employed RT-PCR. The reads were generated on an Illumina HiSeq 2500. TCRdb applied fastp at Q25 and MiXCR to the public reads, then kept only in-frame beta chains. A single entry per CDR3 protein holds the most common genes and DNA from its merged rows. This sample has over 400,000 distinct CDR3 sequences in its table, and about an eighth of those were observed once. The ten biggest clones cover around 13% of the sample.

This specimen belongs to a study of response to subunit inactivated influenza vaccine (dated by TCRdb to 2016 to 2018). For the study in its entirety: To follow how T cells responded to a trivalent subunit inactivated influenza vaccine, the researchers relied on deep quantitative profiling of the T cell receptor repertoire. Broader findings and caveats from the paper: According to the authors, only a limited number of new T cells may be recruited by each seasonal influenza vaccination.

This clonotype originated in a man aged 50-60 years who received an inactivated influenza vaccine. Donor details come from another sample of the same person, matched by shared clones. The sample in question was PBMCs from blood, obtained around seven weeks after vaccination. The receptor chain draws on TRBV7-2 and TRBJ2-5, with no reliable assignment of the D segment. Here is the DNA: TGTGCCAGCAGCTTAAGAAGGGAAGAGACCCAGTACTTC. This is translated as CASSLRREETQYF.